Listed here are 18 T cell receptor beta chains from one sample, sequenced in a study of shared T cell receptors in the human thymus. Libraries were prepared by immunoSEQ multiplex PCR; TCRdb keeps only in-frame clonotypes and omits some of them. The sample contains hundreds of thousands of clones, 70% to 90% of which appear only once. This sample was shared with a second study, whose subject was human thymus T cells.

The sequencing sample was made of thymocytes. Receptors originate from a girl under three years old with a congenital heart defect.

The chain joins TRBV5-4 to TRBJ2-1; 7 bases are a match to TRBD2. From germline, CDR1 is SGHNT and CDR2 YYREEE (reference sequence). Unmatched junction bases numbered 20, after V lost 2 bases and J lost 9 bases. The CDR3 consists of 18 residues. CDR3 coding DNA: TGTGCCAGCAGCTTTGGGCTCCACTTGGCGGGGGAGCCCTTTGAGCAGTTCTTC. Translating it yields CASSFGLHLAGEPFEQFF. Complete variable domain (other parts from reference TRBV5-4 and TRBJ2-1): ETGVTQSPTHLIKTRGQQVTLRCSSQSGHNTVSWYQQALGQGPQFIFQYYREEENGRGNFPPRFSGLQFPNYSSELNVNALELDDSALYLCASSFGLHLAGEPFEQFFGPGTRLTVL.

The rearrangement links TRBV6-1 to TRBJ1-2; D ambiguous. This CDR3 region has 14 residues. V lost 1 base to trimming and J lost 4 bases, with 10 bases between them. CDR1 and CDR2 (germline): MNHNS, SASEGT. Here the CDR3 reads CASSEVLPGYGYTF. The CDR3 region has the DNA TGTGCCAGCAGTGAAGTCCTACCGGGCTATGGCTACACCTTC.

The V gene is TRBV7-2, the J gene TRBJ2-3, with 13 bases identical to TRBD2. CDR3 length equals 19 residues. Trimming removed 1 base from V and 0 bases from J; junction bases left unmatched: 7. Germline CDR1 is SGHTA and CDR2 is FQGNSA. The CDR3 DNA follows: TGTGCCAGCAGCTTAGGGGGACTAGCGGGGTGGAACAGCACAGATACGCAGTATTTT. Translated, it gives CASSLGGLAGWNSTDTQYF. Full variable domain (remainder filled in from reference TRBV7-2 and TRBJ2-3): GAGVSQSPSNKVTEKGKDVELRCDPISGHTALYWYRQSLGQGLEFLIYFQGNSAPDKSGLPSDRFSAERTGGSVSTLTIQRTQQEDSAVYLCASSLGGLAGWNSTDTQYFGPGTRLTVL.

The CDR3 loop reads CASSELGEGRGGTEAFF. CDR3 in DNA: TGTGCCAGCAGTGAATTGGGTGAAGGGCGAGGGGGCACTGAAGCTTTCTTT. The chain couples TRBV6-1 to TRBJ1-1; D perhaps matches TRBD1 (6 bases). V gave up 2 bases and J gave up 4 bases, with 20 bases separating them. CDR3 length equals 17 residues. The germline V gene encodes CDR1 MNHNS and CDR2 SASEGT.

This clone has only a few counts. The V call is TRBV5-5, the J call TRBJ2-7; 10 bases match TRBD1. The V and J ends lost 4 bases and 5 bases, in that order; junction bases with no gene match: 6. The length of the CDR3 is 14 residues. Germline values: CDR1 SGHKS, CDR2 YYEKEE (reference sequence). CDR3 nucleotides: TGTGCCAGCAGCCAACGGACAGGGGGGAACGAGCAGTACTTC. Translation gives CASSQRTGGNEQYF.

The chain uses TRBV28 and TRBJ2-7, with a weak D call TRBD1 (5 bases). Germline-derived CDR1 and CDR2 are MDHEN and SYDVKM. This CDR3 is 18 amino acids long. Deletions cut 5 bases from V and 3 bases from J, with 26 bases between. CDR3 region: CASSRSAVLRKTGYEQYF. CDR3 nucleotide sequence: TGTGCCAGCAGTCGCTCGGCCGTTCTGAGAAAAACAGGCTACGAGCAGTACTTC.

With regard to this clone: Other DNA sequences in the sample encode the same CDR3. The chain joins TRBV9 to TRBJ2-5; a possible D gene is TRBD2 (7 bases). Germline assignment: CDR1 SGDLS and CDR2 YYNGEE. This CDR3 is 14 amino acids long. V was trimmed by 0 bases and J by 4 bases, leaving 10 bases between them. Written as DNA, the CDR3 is TGTGCCAGCAGCGTAGGGGGGGGGCGAGAGACCCAGTACTTC. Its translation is CASSVGGGRETQYF.

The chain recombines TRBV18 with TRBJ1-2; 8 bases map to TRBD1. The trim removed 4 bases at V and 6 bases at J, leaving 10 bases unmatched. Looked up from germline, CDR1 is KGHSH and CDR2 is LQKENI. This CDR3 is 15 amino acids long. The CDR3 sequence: CASSRQGAKWDGYTF. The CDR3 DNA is TGTGCCAGCTCACGTCAGGGGGCGAAATGGGATGGCTACACCTTC.

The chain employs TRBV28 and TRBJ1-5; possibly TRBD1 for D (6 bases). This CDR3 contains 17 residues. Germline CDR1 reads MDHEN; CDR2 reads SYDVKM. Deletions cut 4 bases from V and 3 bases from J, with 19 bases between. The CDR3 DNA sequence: TGTGCCAGCAGTTCCCAAAATGACAGGTGGAACAATCAGCCCCAGCATTTT. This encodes CASSSQNDRWNNQPQHF. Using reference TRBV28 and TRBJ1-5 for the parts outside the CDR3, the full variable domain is DVKVTQSSRYLVKRTGEKVFLECVQDMDHENMFWYRQDPGLGLRLIYFSYDVKMKEKGDIPEGYSVSREKKERFSLILESASTNQTSMYLCASSSQNDRWNNQPQHFGDGTRLSIL.

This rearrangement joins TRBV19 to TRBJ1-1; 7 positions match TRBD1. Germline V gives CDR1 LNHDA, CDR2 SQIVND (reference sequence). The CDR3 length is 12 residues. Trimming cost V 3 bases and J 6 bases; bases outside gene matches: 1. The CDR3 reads CASSMTGPEAFF. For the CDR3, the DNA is TGTGCCAGTAGTATGACAGGGCCTGAAGCTTTCTTT.

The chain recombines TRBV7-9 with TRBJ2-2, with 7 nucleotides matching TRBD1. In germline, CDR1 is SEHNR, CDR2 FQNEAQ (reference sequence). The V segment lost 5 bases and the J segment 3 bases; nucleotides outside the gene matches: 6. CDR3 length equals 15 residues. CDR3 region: CASSLIQGYTGELFF. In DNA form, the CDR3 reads TGTGCCAGCAGCCTGATACAGGGGTACACCGGGGAGCTGTTTTTT. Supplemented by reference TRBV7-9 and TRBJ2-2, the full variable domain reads DTGVSQNPRHKITKRGQNVTFRCDPISEHNRLYWYRQTLGQGPEFLTYFQNEAQLEKSRLLSDRFSAERPKGSFSTLEIQRTEQGDSAMYLCASSLIQGYTGELFFGEGSRLTVL.

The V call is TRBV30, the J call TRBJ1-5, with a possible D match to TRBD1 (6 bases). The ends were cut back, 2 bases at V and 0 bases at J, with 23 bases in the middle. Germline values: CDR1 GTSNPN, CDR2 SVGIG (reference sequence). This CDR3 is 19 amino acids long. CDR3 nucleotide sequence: TGTGCCTGGAGTTGGGGACCGCCGGACAGCACCTATAGCAATCAGCCCCAGCATTTT. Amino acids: CAWSWGPPDSTYSNQPQHF.

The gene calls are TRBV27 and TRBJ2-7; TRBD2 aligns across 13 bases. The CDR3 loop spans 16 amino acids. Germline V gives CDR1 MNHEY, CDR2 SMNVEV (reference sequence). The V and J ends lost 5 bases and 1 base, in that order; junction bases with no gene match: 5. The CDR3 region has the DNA TGTGCCAGCAGTAACCGACTAGCGGGGGGTTCCTACGAGCAGTACTTC. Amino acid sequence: CASSNRLAGGSYEQYF.

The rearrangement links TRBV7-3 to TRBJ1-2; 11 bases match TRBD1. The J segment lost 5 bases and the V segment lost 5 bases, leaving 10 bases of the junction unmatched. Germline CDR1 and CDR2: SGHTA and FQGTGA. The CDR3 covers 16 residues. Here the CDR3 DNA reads TGTGCCAGCAGCCACGGGCCGGACAGGGGGCGATATGGCTACACCTTC. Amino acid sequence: CASSHGPDRGRYGYTF.

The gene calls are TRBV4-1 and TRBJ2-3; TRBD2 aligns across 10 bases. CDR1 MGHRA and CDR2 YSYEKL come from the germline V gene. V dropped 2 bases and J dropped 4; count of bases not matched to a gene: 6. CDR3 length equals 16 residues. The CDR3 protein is CASSQSTSGVPDTQYF. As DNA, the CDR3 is TGCGCCAGCAGCCAATCAACTAGCGGGGTACCAGATACGCAGTATTTT.

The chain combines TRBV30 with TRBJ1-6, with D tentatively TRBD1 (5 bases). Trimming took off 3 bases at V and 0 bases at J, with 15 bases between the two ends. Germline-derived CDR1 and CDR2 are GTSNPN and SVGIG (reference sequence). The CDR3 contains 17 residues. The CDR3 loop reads CAWSPGMDGSYNSPLHF. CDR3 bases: TGTGCCTGGAGCCCAGGGATGGATGGCTCCTATAATTCACCCCTCCACTTT.

CDR3 region: CASSPRQGVYEQYF. The CDR3 region has the DNA TGCGCCAGCAGCCCGAGGCAGGGCGTCTACGAGCAGTACTTC. The chain combines TRBV5-1 with TRBJ2-7; tentatively, D is TRBD1 (5 bases). Germline values: CDR1 SGHRS, CDR2 YFSETQ. V lost 4 bases and J lost 3, with 14 bases in between. The CDR3 length is 14 residues.

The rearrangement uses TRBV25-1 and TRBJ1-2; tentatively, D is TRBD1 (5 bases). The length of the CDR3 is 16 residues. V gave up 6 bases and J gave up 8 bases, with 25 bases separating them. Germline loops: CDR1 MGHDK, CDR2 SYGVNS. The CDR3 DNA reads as TGTGCCAGCAGGTATTCCGAAGCCAGGGAGGGGCAAGGCTACACCTTC. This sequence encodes CASRYSEAREGQGYTF.